This TCR beta chain was identified in a study of CD8 T cells in Susac syndrome. Reverse transcription of about 0.5 to 1 ug RNA used random hexamers. MiXCR, run by TCRdb on the immunoSEQ multiplex PCR reads, gives a single entry per CDR3 protein. Of fewer than 150,000 distinct CDR3 sequences in the sample, around 90% were seen once. Germline V gene lookup returns CDR1 MNHEY and CDR2 SVGAGI. The CDR3 spans 15 residues. V dropped 0 bases and J dropped 6; count of bases not matched to a gene: 7. The sequencing sample was made of CD8+ T cells from PBMCs. V and J are TRBV6-5 and TRBJ1-2; TRBD1 aligns across 7 bases. This receptor was taken from a human donor with multiple sclerosis. CDR3 DNA sequence: TGTGCCAGCAGTTACTCGAGGACAGGCGGGAATGGCTACACCTTC. It yields the protein CASSYSRTGGNGYTF.